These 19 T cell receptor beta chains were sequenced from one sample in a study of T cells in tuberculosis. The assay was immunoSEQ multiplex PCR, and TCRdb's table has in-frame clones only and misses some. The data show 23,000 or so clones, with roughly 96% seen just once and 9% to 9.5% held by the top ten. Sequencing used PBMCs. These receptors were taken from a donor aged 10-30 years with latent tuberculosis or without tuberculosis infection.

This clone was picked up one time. In DNA, the CDR3 is TGCGCCAGCAGTCCGGGACTAGCGGATGCCTACGAGCAGTACGTC. The encoded protein is CASSPGLADAYEQYV. This chain links TRBV10-2 with TRBJ2-7, with 11 bases fitting TRBD2. V shed 5 bases and J 2 bases; nucleotides not matched to a gene: 5. CDR1 WSHSY and CDR2 SAAADI come from the germline V gene. CDR3 length: 15 amino acids.

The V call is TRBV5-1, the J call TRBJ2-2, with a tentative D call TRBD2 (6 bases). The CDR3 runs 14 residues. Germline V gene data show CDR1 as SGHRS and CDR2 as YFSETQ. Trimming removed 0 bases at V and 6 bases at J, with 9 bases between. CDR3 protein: CASSLAGGAGELFF. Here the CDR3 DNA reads TGCGCCAGCAGCTTGGCCGGGGGTGCCGGGGAGCTGTTTTTT.

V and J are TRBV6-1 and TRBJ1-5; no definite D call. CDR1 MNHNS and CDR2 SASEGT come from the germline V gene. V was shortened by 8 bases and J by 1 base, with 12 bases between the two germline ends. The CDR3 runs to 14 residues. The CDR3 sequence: CASWVGGSNQPQHF. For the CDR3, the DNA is TGTGCCAGCTGGGTAGGCGGGAGCAATCAGCCCCAGCATTTT.

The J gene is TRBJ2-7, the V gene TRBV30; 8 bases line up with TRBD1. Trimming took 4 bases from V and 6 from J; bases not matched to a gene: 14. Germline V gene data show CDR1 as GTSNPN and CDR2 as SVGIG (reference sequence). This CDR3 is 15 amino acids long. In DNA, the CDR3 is TGTGCCTGGACGCCAGGGGGCGCATCCCCTCTCGAGCAGTACTTC. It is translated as CAWTPGGASPLEQYF.

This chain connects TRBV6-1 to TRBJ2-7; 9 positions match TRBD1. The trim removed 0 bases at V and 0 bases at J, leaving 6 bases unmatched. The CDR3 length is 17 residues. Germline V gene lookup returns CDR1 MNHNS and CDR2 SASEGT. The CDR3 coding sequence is TGTGCCAGCAGTGAAGCTTCCGGGACAGGGAGCTCCTACGAGCAGTACGTC. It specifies CASSEASGTGSSYEQYV.

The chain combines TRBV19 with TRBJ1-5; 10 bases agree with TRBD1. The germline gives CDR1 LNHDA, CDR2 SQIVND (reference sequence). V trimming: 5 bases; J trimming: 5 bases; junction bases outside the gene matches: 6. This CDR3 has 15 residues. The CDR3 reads CASSSGQGRDQPQHF. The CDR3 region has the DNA TGTGCCAGTAGTTCGGGACAGGGGAGGGATCAGCCCCAGCATTTT.

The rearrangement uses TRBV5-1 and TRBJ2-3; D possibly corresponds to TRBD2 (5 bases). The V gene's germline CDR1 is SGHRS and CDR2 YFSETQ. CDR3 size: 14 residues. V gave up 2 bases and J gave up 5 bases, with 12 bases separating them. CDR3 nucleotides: TGCGCCAGCAGCTTTAGCGCAGGAATAGATACGCAGTATTTT. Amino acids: CASSFSAGIDTQYF.

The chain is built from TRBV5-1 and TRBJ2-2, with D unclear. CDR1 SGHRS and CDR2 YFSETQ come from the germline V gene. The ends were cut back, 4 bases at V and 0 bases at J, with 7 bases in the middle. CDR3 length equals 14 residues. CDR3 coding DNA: TGCGCCAGCAGCCTCCTTTCGAACACCGGGGAGCTGTTTTTT. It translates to CASSLLSNTGELFF.

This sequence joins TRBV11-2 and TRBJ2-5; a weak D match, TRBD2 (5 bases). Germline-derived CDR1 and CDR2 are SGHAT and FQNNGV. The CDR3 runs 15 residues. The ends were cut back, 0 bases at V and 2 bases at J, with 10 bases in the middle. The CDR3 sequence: CASSLDGRGQETQYF. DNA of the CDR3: TGTGCCAGCAGCTTAGACGGGCGCGGGCAAGAGACCCAGTACTTC.

CDR3 residues: CASSYSTGLTEAFF. The CDR3 DNA sequence: TGTGCCAGCAGTTACTCTACAGGGTTGACTGAAGCTTTCTTT. The chain carries TRBV6-5 and TRBJ1-1; weak D call: TRBD1 (6 bases). The germline V and J ends were trimmed by 0 bases and 5 bases, with 10 bases remaining between them. CDR3 length: 14 residues. Germline CDR1 and CDR2: MNHEY and SVGAGI.

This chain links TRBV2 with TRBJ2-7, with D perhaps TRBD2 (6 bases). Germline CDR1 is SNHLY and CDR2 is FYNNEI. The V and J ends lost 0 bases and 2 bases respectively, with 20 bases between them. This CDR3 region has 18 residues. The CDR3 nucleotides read TGTGCCAGCAGTGAAGCGGTCCTAGCGAGGATCGGTCCCTACGAGCAGTACGTC. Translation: CASSEAVLARIGPYEQYV.

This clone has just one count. The CDR3 nucleotides are TGCGCCAGCAGCTTGGGGAAGACAGGGTTCGAGACCCAGTACTTC. It encodes CASSLGKTGFETQYF. The chain couples TRBV5-1 to TRBJ2-5; TRBD1 matches 7 bases. There are 15 residues in the CDR3. V trimming: 0 bases; J trimming: 5 bases; junction bases outside the gene matches: 7. The germline CDR1 and CDR2 sequences are SGHRS and YFSETQ. The whole variable domain, filled in from reference TRBV5-1 and TRBJ2-5, reads KAGVTQTPRYLIKTRGQQVTLSCSPISGHRSVSWYQQTPGQGLQFLFEYFSETQRNKGNFPGRFSGRQFSNSRSEMNVSTLELGDSALYLCASSLGKTGFETQYFGPGTRLLVL.

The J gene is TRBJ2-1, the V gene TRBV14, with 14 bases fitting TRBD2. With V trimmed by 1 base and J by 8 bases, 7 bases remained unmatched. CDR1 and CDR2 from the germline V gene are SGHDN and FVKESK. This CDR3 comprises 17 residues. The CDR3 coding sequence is TGTGCCAGCAGCCAAGGTCCGACTAGCGGGGGGGCCCATGAGCAGTTCTTC. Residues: CASSQGPTSGGAHEQFF.

The CDR3 bases are TGTGCCAGCAGCTTGGTTTCAGACACCTTC. Protein sequence: CASSLVSDTF. The chain joins TRBV11-3 to TRBJ1-2; no reliable D call. The CDR3 is 10 residues long. The V gene's germline CDR1 is SGHNT and CDR2 YENEEA. Trimming pared 3 bases from V and 12 bases from J, leaving 8 bases between.

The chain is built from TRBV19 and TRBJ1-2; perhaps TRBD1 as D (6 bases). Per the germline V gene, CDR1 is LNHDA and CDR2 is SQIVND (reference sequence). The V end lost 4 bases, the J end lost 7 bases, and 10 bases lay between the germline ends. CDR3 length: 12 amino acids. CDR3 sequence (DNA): TGTGCCAGTAGTAAAACAGGGTTTGGCTACACCTTC. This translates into CASSKTGFGYTF. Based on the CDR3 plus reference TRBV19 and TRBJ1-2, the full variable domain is DGGITQSPKYLFRKEGQNVTLSCEQNLNHDAMYWYRQDPGQGLRLIYYSQIVNDFQKGDIAEGYSVSREKKESFPLTVTSAQKNPTAFYLCASSKTGFGYTFGSGTRLTVV.

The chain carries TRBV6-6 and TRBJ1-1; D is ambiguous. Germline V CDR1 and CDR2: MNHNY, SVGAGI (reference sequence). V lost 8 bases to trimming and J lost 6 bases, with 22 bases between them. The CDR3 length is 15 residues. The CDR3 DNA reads TGTGCCAGCCCTCCCCCGAGCGAGGGAGTGGCTGAAGCTTTCTTT. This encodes CASPPPSEGVAEAFF.

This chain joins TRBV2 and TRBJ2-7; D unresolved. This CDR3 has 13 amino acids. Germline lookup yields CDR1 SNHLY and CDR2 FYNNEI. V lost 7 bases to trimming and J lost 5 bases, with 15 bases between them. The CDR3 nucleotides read TGTGCCAGCATGTCCCCCCCCGTCGACGAGCAGTACTTC. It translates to CASMSPPVDEQYF.

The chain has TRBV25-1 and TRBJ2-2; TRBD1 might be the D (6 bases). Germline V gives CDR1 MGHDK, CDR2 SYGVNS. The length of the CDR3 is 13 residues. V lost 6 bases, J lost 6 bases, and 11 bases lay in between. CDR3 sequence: CASSHRDPGELFF. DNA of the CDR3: TGTGCCAGCAGCCACAGGGACCCCGGGGAGCTGTTTTTT.

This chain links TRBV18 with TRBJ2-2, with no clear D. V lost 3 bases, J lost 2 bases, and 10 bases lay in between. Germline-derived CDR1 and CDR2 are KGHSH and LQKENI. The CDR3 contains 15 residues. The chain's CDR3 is CASSPDIPNTGELFF. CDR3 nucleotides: TGTGCCAGCTCACCCGACATTCCTAACACCGGGGAGCTGTTTTTT.